Presented here are 30 T cell receptor beta chains from one specimen sequenced in a study of T-cell memory formation after mild COVID-19. In TCRdb, the 5' RACE reads were re-called with MiXCR into one record per CDR3 protein. The repertoire has roughly 410,000 distinct CDR3 sequences, more than 20% of them found once; the top ten carry 7% to 9.5%. The sequenced material came from PBMCs or a T cell subset sorted from them (not recorded which). The receptors were gathered from an adult woman who had mild COVID-19 (a few samples of this study predate the infection). Cell type and time point are not known.

This clonotype has more than one count but fewer than ten. This sequence joins TRBV10-3 and TRBJ1-2; 9 bases agree with TRBD1. The CDR3 sequence is 14 residues long. Germline assignment: CDR1 ENHRY and CDR2 SYGVKD. V trimming: 8 bases; J trimming: 3 bases; junction bases outside the gene matches: 7. CDR3 nucleotide sequence: TGTGCCATCGGTCTACAGGGGGCTGACTATGGCTACACCTTC. It encodes CAIGLQGADYGYTF.

This sequence joins TRBV12-3 or TRBV12-4 and TRBJ2-7; possible D gene TRBD2, 5 bases. Trimming cost V 6 bases and J 5 bases, with 17 bases left between them. The CDR3 runs 14 residues. CDR3 nucleotide sequence: TGTGCCAGCAGCGCCACCGGGATGAAGGACGAGCAGTACTTC. This codes for CASSATGMKDEQYF.

The chain is built from TRBV29-1 and TRBJ2-7; tentatively, D is TRBD2 (6 bases). The V gene's germline CDR1 is SQVTM and CDR2 ANQGSEA. Between the trimmed V and J ends, which lost 7 bases and 0 bases, there was a span of 13 bases. The CDR3 has 13 amino acids. CDR3 residues: CSAQTSPSYEQYF. DNA of the CDR3: TGCAGCGCCCAGACTAGTCCCTCCTACGAGCAGTACTTC.

The chain couples TRBV12-3 or TRBV12-4 to TRBJ1-2, with D unclear. V gave up 1 base and J gave up 8 bases, with 8 bases separating them. This CDR3 is built from 12 residues. The CDR3, as DNA: TGTGCCAGCAGTTTAGAAGCGGGGGGCTACACCTTC. It specifies CASSLEAGGYTF.

J is TRBJ1-1 and V is TRBV6-5; 9 positions match TRBD1. Germline trimming cut 2 bases from V and 1 base from J; bases unmatched to any gene: 2. This CDR3 has 15 residues. Germline V gene lookup returns CDR1 MNHEY and CDR2 SVGAGI. CDR3 DNA: TGTGCCAGCAGTTACGCGGGACAGGGGAACACTGAAGCTTTCTTT. Its protein product is CASSYAGQGNTEAFF.

This clonotype was seen once. The chain uses TRBV5-1 and TRBJ1-4; no definite D call. The CDR3 runs to 16 residues. V lost 4 bases, J lost 0 bases, and 13 bases lay in between. Germline CDR1 reads SGHRS; CDR2 reads YFSETQ. The CDR3 DNA follows: TGCGCCAGCAGCCATATTGGACCGCCAACTAATGAAAAACTGTTTTTT. Protein sequence: CASSHIGPPTNEKLFF.

This rearrangement joins TRBV12-3 or TRBV12-4 to TRBJ2-7; D might be TRBD2 (7 bases). This CDR3 region has 14 residues. V was shortened by 6 bases and J by 3 bases, with 15 bases between the two germline ends. In nucleotides, the CDR3 is TGTGCCAGCAGCGCACGAGGGGGGGGCTACGAGCAGTACTTC. This gives the protein CASSARGGGYEQYF.

This clonotype was found a few times. CDR3 bases: TGTGCCAGCAGTTTAGATGGGGACACTGAAGCTTTCTTT. Residues: CASSLDGDTEAFF. The V gene is TRBV12-3 or TRBV12-4, the J gene TRBJ1-1, with D unclear. This CDR3 is 13 amino acids long. Trimming took off 1 base at V and 3 bases at J, with 6 bases between the two ends.

The chain combines TRBV7-9 with TRBJ2-7; 9 bases align to TRBD1. The CDR3 consists of 14 residues. V was pared by 5 bases and J by 6 bases, with 8 bases of the junction left unmatched. Per the germline V gene, CDR1 is SEHNR and CDR2 is FQNEAQ (reference sequence). The CDR3 nucleotides read TGTGCCAGCAGCCCCGGGACAGGGATCCCCGAGCAGTACTTC. It translates to CASSPGTGIPEQYF. The variable domain in full, with the rest retrieved from reference TRBV7-9 and TRBJ2-7, is DTGVSQNPRHKITKRGQNVTFRCDPISEHNRLYWYRQTLGQGPEFLTYFQNEAQLEKSRLLSDRFSAERPKGSFSTLEIQRTEQGDSAMYLCASSPGTGIPEQYFGPGTRLTVT.

This rearrangement joins TRBV12-3 or TRBV12-4 to TRBJ2-2; weak D call: TRBD1 (5 bases). The CDR3 extends over 15 amino acids. With 5 bases removed from V and 5 bases from J, the gap between germline ends came to 15 bases. The CDR3 DNA sequence: TGTGCCAGCAGTATAGACAGAAGAAGGACCGGGGAGCTGTTTTTT. Translating it yields CASSIDRRRTGELFF.

This rearrangement joins TRBV5-1 to TRBJ2-1; 7 positions match TRBD1. CDR1 and CDR2 from the germline V gene are SGHRS and YFSETQ. V was clipped by 0 bases and J by 7 bases; unmatched bases: 7. This CDR3 contains 15 residues. The CDR3 bases are TGCGCCAGCAGCTTGGGACAGGGCAATGGGAATGAGCAGTTCTTC. Translated: CASSLGQGNGNEQFF.

The J gene is TRBJ1-2, the V gene TRBV29-1; possible D gene TRBD1, 5 bases. The CDR3 consists of 11 residues. In germline, CDR1 is SQVTM, CDR2 ANQGSEA. The V end lost 7 bases, the J end lost 8 bases, and 14 bases lay between the germline ends. CDR3 nucleotides: TGCAGCGACCTAGCGGGGGGAGGCTACACCTTC. Translated: CSDLAGGGYTF. The whole variable domain, filled in from reference TRBV29-1 and TRBJ1-2, reads SAVISQKPSRDICQRGTSLTIQCQVDSQVTMMFWYRQQPGQSLTLIATANQGSEATYESGFVIDKFPISRPNLTFSTLTVSNMSPEDSSIYLCSDLAGGGYTFGSGTRLTVV.

The chain employs TRBV27 and TRBJ1-1; 11 nucleotides align to TRBD1. There are 15 residues in the CDR3. The J segment lost 4 bases and the V segment lost 3 bases, leaving 4 bases of the junction unmatched. CDR1 MNHEY and CDR2 SMNVEV come from the germline V gene (reference sequence). The CDR3 bases are TGTGCCAGCAGTTTCGCAGGGACAGGGGGCACTGAAGCTTTCTTT. This codes for CASSFAGTGGTEAFF.

This clonotype was observed a few times. This chain uses TRBV7-2 with TRBJ2-7; D might be TRBD1 or TRBD2, each matching 6 bases. The CDR3 is 16 residues long. Trimming shortened V by 5 bases and J by 0 bases, and 17 bases separated the two germline ends. Germline CDR1 is SGHTA and CDR2 is FQGNSA. CDR3 DNA: TGTGCCAGCAGCCCGATGCTGGGGGGCTTCTCCTACGAGCAGTACTTC. As protein: CASSPMLGGFSYEQYF.

In this sample, this clonotype turned up many times. This chain links TRBV12-3 or TRBV12-4 with TRBJ1-6; the D gene is possibly TRBD1 (5 bases). Trimming left V 1 base short and J 10 bases short, with 11 bases between. CDR3 length equals 14 residues. This chain's CDR3 is CASSLGGESSPLHF. In DNA form, the CDR3 reads TGTGCCAGCAGTTTAGGGGGGGAAAGCTCACCCCTCCACTTT.

This rearrangement joins TRBV4-2 to TRBJ1-2, with D hard to call. The V gene lost 0 bases and the J gene lost 0 bases, with 17 bases spanning the gap. The CDR3 covers 18 residues. Looked up from germline, CDR1 is LGHNA and CDR2 is YNFKEQ. The CDR3 reads CASSQEGVLGLTNYGYTF. Here the CDR3 DNA reads TGTGCCAGCAGCCAAGAGGGAGTTCTAGGCCTAACTAACTATGGCTACACCTTC.

This clonotype was counted only a few times. This chain connects TRBV18 to TRBJ2-2; 7 nucleotides line up with TRBD1. The CDR3 consists of 14 residues. CDR1 and CDR2 (germline): KGHSH, LQKENI. Trimming took 5 bases from V and 5 from J; bases not matched to a gene: 5. CDR3 sequence (DNA): TGTGCCAGCTCATCGGGACAGCTGACCGGGGAGCTGTTTTTT. Amino acids: CASSSGQLTGELFF. Drawing the rest from reference TRBV18 and TRBJ2-2, the complete variable domain is NAGVMQNPRHLVRRRGQEARLRCSPMKGHSHVYWYRQLPEEGLKFMVYLQKENIIDESGMPKERFSAEFPKEGPSILRIQQVVRGDSAAYFCASSSGQLTGELFFGEGSRLTVL.

The chain is built from TRBV11-2 and TRBJ2-7, with 8 positions matching TRBD1. Germline loops: CDR1 SGHAT, CDR2 FQNNGV. The junction had 9 bases not matched to a gene; V was cut back by 5 bases and J by 3 bases. The CDR3 loop spans 15 amino acids. The CDR3 coding sequence is TGTGCCAGCAGCGCCGTAGGAACAGGGGGCTACGAGCAGTACTTC. Translation: CASSAVGTGGYEQYF.

V gene TRBV24-1 combines with J gene TRBJ2-7; D is ambiguous. Trimming left V 0 bases short and J 6 bases short, with 8 bases between. Germline V CDR1 and CDR2: KGHDR, SFDVKD. The CDR3 length is 13 residues. The DNA for the CDR3 is TGTGCCACCAGTGATTTGCTGACGCGCGAGCAGTACTTC. As protein: CATSDLLTREQYF.

The chain joins TRBV12-3 or TRBV12-4 to TRBJ1-4, with 8 bases aligning to TRBD1. After removal of 5 bases from V and 5 bases from J, the junction contained 7 bases not matched to a gene. The CDR3 consists of 15 residues. This chain's CDR3 is CASSGRTGLNEKLFF. The DNA of the CDR3 is TGTGCCAGCAGTGGACGGACAGGGCTAAATGAAAAACTGTTTTTT.

Here the CDR3 reads CASSYEGTANTGELFF. The CDR3 DNA reads TGTGCCAGCAGTTACGAAGGAACCGCGAACACCGGGGAGCTGTTTTTT. This rearrangement joins TRBV6-5 to TRBJ2-2; D is unclear. The CDR3 runs to 16 residues. V lost 2 bases and J 0 bases, leaving 10 bases between the germline ends. Per germline, CDR1 MNHEY and CDR2 SVGAGI.

The J gene is TRBJ2-3, the V gene TRBV11-2, with 9 bases that match TRBD2. J was trimmed by 6 bases and V by 1 base; bases with no gene match: 8. Per germline, CDR1 SGHAT and CDR2 FQNNGV. The CDR3 loop spans 16 amino acids. The CDR3 protein is CASSLGTSATLDTQYF. The CDR3 DNA follows: TGTGCCAGCAGCTTAGGGACTAGCGCCACCCTCGATACGCAGTATTTT.

This clonotype was counted once. The J gene is TRBJ2-3, the V gene TRBV7-2; 7 bases are shared with TRBD1. The germline gives CDR1 SGHTA, CDR2 FQGNSA. This CDR3 is 16 amino acids long. V shed 5 bases and J 2 bases; nucleotides not matched to a gene: 10. The DNA for the CDR3 is TGTGCCAGCAGCCACAGGGGAATAAGGAACACAGATACGCAGTATTTT. It codes for CASSHRGIRNTDTQYF. The full variable domain, completed using reference TRBV7-2 and TRBJ2-3, is GAGVSQSPSNKVTEKGKDVELRCDPISGHTALYWYRQSLGQGLEFLIYFQGNSAPDKSGLPSDRFSAERTGGSVSTLTIQRTQQEDSAVYLCASSHRGIRNTDTQYFGPGTRLTVL.

V gene TRBV9 combines with J gene TRBJ2-7; 8 bases match TRBD2. This CDR3 is 14 amino acids long. V gave up 4 bases and J gave up 3 bases; unmatched junction bases: 6. Germline V CDR1 and CDR2: SGDLS, YYNGEE. The CDR3, as DNA: TGTGCCAGCAGCCCAGGGACTAGTAACTACGAGCAGTACTTC. Translation: CASSPGTSNYEQYF.

The V gene is TRBV5-1, the J gene TRBJ1-2; TRBD1 matches at 10 bases. The CDR3 has 16 residues. With V trimmed by 0 bases and J by 4 bases, 6 bases remained unmatched. Germline V gene lookup returns CDR1 SGHRS and CDR2 YFSETQ. The CDR3 loop reads CASSLGGQGEIYGYTF. The DNA for the CDR3 is TGCGCCAGCAGCTTGGGAGGACAGGGGGAAATCTATGGCTACACCTTC.

The chain joins TRBV24-1 to TRBJ2-2, with D unclear. Trimming stripped 1 base from V and 7 bases from J, with 12 bases between. The CDR3 covers 15 residues. Per germline, CDR1 KGHDR and CDR2 SFDVKD. The CDR3 DNA is TGTGCCACCAGTGATTTTCGATTCAAAGGCGGGGAGCTGTTTTTT. The encoded protein is CATSDFRFKGGELFF.

This chain connects TRBV7-7 to TRBJ2-3, with TRBD1 matching 9 bases. This CDR3 has 16 amino acids. Looked up from germline, CDR1 is SSHAT and CDR2 is FNYEAQ (reference sequence). V lost 3 bases, J lost 0 bases, and 4 bases stayed unmatched. This chain's CDR3 is CASSLGQGTSTDTQYF. As DNA, the CDR3 is TGTGCCAGCAGCTTGGGACAGGGAACTAGCACAGATACGCAGTATTTT.

This clonotype was recorded a few times. The chain uses TRBV6-5 and TRBJ2-2; 7 bases align to TRBD1. Trimming at V came to 8 bases and at J to 7 bases, leaving 7 bases not matched to a gene. The length of the CDR3 is 13 residues. From germline, CDR1 is MNHEY and CDR2 SVGAGI. The CDR3, as DNA: TGTGCCAGCTCCGACGACAGGGACGGGGAGCTGTTTTTT. Translation: CASSDDRDGELFF.

The rearrangement links TRBV13 to TRBJ2-7; TRBD1 matches at 9 bases. Germline CDR1 reads PRHDT; CDR2 reads FYEKMQ (reference sequence). V lost 6 bases, J lost 4 bases, and 7 bases stayed unmatched. This CDR3 has 14 amino acids. The DNA of the CDR3 is TGTGCCAGCAGGTCAGGGACAGGGCTTTACGAGCAGTACTTC. Its translation: CASRSGTGLYEQYF.

The table lists this clonotype with a few counts. The rearrangement joins TRBV30 to TRBJ2-7; D is undetermined. Trimming stripped 0 bases from V and 0 bases from J, with 6 bases between. From germline, CDR1 is GTSNPN and CDR2 SVGIG (reference sequence). This CDR3 comprises 13 residues. The CDR3 loop is CAWSVPPSYEQYF. Here the CDR3 DNA reads TGTGCCTGGAGTGTACCTCCCTCCTACGAGCAGTACTTC.